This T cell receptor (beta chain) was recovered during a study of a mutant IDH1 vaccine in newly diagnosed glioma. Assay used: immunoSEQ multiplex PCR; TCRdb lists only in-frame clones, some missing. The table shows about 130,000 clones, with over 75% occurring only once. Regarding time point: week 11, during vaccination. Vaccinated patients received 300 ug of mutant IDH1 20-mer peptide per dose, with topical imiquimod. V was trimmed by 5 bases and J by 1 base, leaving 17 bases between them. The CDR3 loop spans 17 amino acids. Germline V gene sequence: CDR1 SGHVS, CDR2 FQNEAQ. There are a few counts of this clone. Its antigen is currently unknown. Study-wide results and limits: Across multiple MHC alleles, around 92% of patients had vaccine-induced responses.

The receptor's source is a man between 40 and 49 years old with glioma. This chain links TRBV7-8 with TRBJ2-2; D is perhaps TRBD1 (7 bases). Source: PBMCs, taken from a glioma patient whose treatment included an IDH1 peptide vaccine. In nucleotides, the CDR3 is TGTGCCAGCAGCCCGCGGACAGGCGGGATGAACACCGGGGAGCTGTTTTTT. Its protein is CASSPRTGGMNTGELFF.